Listed here are 6 T cell receptor beta chains from one sample, sequenced in a study of graft-versus-host responses after intestinal transplantation. Assay used: immunoSEQ multiplex PCR; TCRdb lists only in-frame clones, some missing. The sample includes tens of thousands of clones, 90% of them seen just once. No antigen has been identified for these receptors. The source material was unstimulated CD8+ T cells sorted from spleen or lymph node cells, sampled before transplant. The receptor source for this set is a human donor who was the organ donor for an intestinal transplant.

This rearrangement joins TRBV28 to TRBJ1-2; unclear D gene. Germline V gene data show CDR1 as MDHEN and CDR2 as SYDVKM. The CDR3 spans 13 residues. Between the trimmed V and J ends, which lost 5 bases and 3 bases, there was a span of 10 bases. The CDR3 region is CASSPMVDYGYTF. The DNA for the CDR3 is TGTGCCAGCAGTCCCATGGTAGACTATGGCTACACCTTC.

This chain connects TRBV4-1 to TRBJ2-1; 11 bases align to TRBD2. Germline values: CDR1 MGHRA, CDR2 YSYEKL. V was clipped by 1 base and J by 16 bases; unmatched bases: 18. The CDR3 contains 17 residues. In DNA form, the CDR3 reads TGCGCCAGCAGCCAAGCCCCGATACTACTAGCGGGGGCCTTTCTTTTCTTC. Translated: CASSQAPILLAGAFLFF.

At least ten counts were recorded for this clone. The V gene is TRBV2, the J gene TRBJ1-5, with 10 positions matching TRBD1. The CDR3 runs to 15 residues. CDR1 and CDR2 from the germline V gene are SNHLY and FYNNEI. The junction had 7 bases not matched to a gene; V was cut back by 4 bases and J by 7 bases. As DNA, the CDR3 is TGTGCCAGCAGTGCCCGGGACAGGGGTGACCAGCCCCAGCATTTT. Translation: CASSARDRGDQPQHF.

The table lists this clone with a count of one. V is TRBV6-6 and J is TRBJ1-5; the D gene is possibly TRBD1 (5 bases). This CDR3 has 14 amino acids. Trimming shortened V by 6 bases and J by 2 bases, and 11 bases separated the two germline ends. Germline assignment: CDR1 MNHNY and CDR2 SVGAGI (reference sequence). In DNA form, the CDR3 reads TGTGCCAGCAGAGACAGCTCGGGCAATCAGCCCCAGCATTTT. As protein: CASRDSSGNQPQHF.

The chain is built from TRBV6-5 and TRBJ1-1; D is undetermined. V was trimmed by 6 bases and J by 0 bases, leaving 8 bases between them. Germline-derived CDR1 and CDR2 are MNHEY and SVGAGI. The CDR3 extends over 13 amino acids. This CDR3 is CASSYTLNTEAFF. DNA for the CDR3: TGTGCCAGCAGCTACACATTGAACACTGAAGCTTTCTTT.

This clone was detected only once. This chain connects TRBV6-4 to TRBJ2-1; D may be TRBD2 (6 bases). Trimming took off 5 bases at V and 4 bases at J, with 15 bases between the two ends. In germline, CDR1 is MRHNA, CDR2 SNTAGT. The CDR3 loop spans 15 amino acids. The CDR3 DNA reads TGTGCCAGCAGTCCTCGGGACTCGGGGTACAATGAGCAGTTCTTC. This codes for CASSPRDSGYNEQFF.